Listed here are 17 T cell receptor beta chains from one sample, sequenced in a study of shared clonotypes between healthy human individuals. Only in-frame clones appear in the TCRdb table, and some are missing; sequencing was by immunoSEQ multiplex PCR. The table lists roughly 2.1 million clones, more than 85% of them singletons, with about 1.8% in the top ten. CD45RO-negative, CCR7-selected cells formed the naive CD8 fraction, which excluded terminally differentiated effector memory CD45RA+ cells. The sequencing input was naive CD8+ T cells from PBMCs. The receptors come from a man aged 18 to 29 in good health. Some clones in this sample may be carry-over from other donors' samples.

The CDR3 DNA is TGTGCCACCAGCTTGGAGGCGGTCTCCTACGAGCAGTACTTC. It specifies CATSLEAVSYEQYF. This chain links TRBV15 with TRBJ2-7, with a tentative D call TRBD2 (5 bases). The CDR3 is 14 residues long. The V end lost 5 bases, the J end lost 0 bases, and 11 bases lay between the germline ends. CDR1 LNHNV and CDR2 YYDKDF come from the germline V gene (reference sequence).

The V gene is TRBV19, the J gene TRBJ2-3, with TRBD2 matching over 14 bases. V gave up 4 bases and J gave up 4 bases; unmatched junction bases: 7. From germline, CDR1 is LNHDA and CDR2 SQIVND (reference sequence). The CDR3 consists of 17 residues. The CDR3 DNA follows: TGTGCCAGTAGTACCCACATGGGACTAGCGGGAGCAGATACGCAGTATTTT. It is translated as CASSTHMGLAGADTQYF.

This clone is a singleton in its sample. V usage is TRBV4-2 and J usage is TRBJ1-2; the D is unclear. Germline V gene lookup returns CDR1 LGHNA and CDR2 YNFKEQ. V was shortened by 4 bases and J by 0 bases, with 9 bases between the two germline ends. This CDR3 has 14 residues. CDR3 loop: CASSPAGTNYGYTF. For the CDR3, the DNA is TGTGCCAGCAGCCCGGCGGGAACTAACTATGGCTACACCTTC.

This sequence joins TRBV11-2 and TRBJ2-1, with TRBD2 as a possible D gene (5 bases). Looked up from germline, CDR1 is SGHAT and CDR2 is FQNNGV. Trimming took off 3 bases at V and 3 bases at J, with 15 bases between the two ends. This CDR3 has 16 amino acids. The CDR3 nucleotides read TGTGCCAGCAGCTTTCCTCCCCTAGCTTTCTACAATGAGCAGTTCTTC. Encoded protein: CASSFPPLAFYNEQFF.

V and J are TRBV4-3 and TRBJ2-1, with 10 bases that match TRBD2. V shed 1 base, J shed 10 bases, and the junction held 10 bases outside the gene matches. The CDR3 runs to 16 residues. Germline V gives CDR1 LGHNA, CDR2 YSLEER. The DNA of the CDR3 is TGCGCCAGCAGCCAAGCGGCTCTAGCGGGAGCAGGGGAGCAGTTCTTC. Translating it yields CASSQAALAGAGEQFF.

V and J are TRBV9 and TRBJ2-3, with 12 bases that match TRBD2. The CDR3 covers 22 residues. From germline, CDR1 is SGDLS and CDR2 YYNGEE. Trimming at V came to 4 bases and at J to 0 bases, leaving 21 bases not matched to a gene. The CDR3: CASSLRRGLAGNQVTSTDTQYF. The CDR3, as DNA: TGTGCCAGCAGCCTAAGACGAGGACTAGCGGGAAACCAGGTCACTAGCACAGATACGCAGTATTTT.

The V gene is TRBV28, the J gene TRBJ2-5; TRBD2 matches at 7 bases. In germline, CDR1 is MDHEN, CDR2 SYDVKM. The ends lost 1 base at V and 4 bases at J; junction bases unmatched: 9. This CDR3 region has 16 residues. The chain's CDR3 is CASSLFPGGEGETQYF. CDR3 nucleotide sequence: TGTGCCAGCAGTTTATTTCCGGGCGGGGAGGGAGAGACCCAGTACTTC.

The chain links TRBV14 to TRBJ1-3, with D possibly matching TRBD1 (5 bases). V was pared by 3 bases and J by 0 bases, with 15 bases between. The CDR3 totals 17 residues. The germline CDR1 and CDR2 sequences are SGHDN and FVKESK. In DNA, the CDR3 is TGTGCCAGCAGCCACGGTGGGACGGGATACTCTGGAAACACCATATATTTT. Protein sequence: CASSHGGTGYSGNTIYF.

In this sample, this clone turned up once. The chain carries TRBV28 and TRBJ2-7, with TRBD2 as a possible D gene (5 bases). Germline-derived CDR1 and CDR2 are MDHEN and SYDVKM. This CDR3 is 16 amino acids long. The V end was cut by 4 bases, the J end by 3 bases, with 19 bases between. CDR3 DNA sequence: TGTGCCAGCAGTTCACCCGGACTGGCCGGCATCTACGAGCAGTACTTC. As protein: CASSSPGLAGIYEQYF.

The chain is built from TRBV7-3 and TRBJ1-1, with D uncertain. The germline CDR1 and CDR2 sequences are SGHTA and FQGTGA. The CDR3 is 15 residues long. V shed 0 bases and J shed 0 bases, with 8 bases lying between them. The CDR3: CASSLTHRMNTEAFF. The DNA of the CDR3 is TGTGCCAGCAGCTTAACCCACAGAATGAACACTGAAGCTTTCTTT.

This sequence joins TRBV27 and TRBJ2-7; D unresolved. CDR1 is MNHEY, CDR2 SMNVEV, per germline (reference sequence). Trimming shortened V by 2 bases and J by 9 bases, and 14 bases separated the two germline ends. The CDR3 covers 13 residues. The CDR3 DNA follows: TGTGCCAGCAGTTTAACATGGACCCAACTGCAGTACTTC. It specifies CASSLTWTQLQYF.

The count of this clone is one. The chain employs TRBV7-2 and TRBJ1-5; perhaps TRBD1 as D (5 bases). This CDR3 is 13 amino acids long. Germline CDR1 reads SGHTA; CDR2 reads FQGNSA. Trimming removed 5 bases from V and 5 bases from J, with 10 bases in between. CDR3 sequence reads: CASSQGGYQPQHF. The CDR3 DNA follows: TGTGCCAGCAGCCAGGGCGGGTATCAGCCCCAGCATTTT.

The V gene is TRBV7-9, the J gene TRBJ2-7; D is uncertain. The V gene lost 1 base and the J gene lost 3 bases, with 16 bases spanning the gap. From germline, CDR1 is SEHNR and CDR2 FQNEAQ (reference sequence). The CDR3 has 16 amino acids. This chain's CDR3 is CASSLVQGRIDYEQYF. Here the CDR3 DNA reads TGTGCCAGCAGCTTAGTACAAGGCAGGATTGACTACGAGCAGTACTTC.

The chain has TRBV6-5 and TRBJ1-1; D gene ambiguous. Per germline, CDR1 MNHEY and CDR2 SVGAGI. V dropped 6 bases and J dropped 2 bases, with 4 bases sitting between them. The CDR3 runs 11 residues. The CDR3 DNA reads TGTGCCAGCAGACATAACACTGAAGCTTTCTTT. Protein sequence: CASRHNTEAFF.

J is TRBJ1-5 and V is TRBV27; the D is unclear. The CDR3 is made up of 14 amino acids. Trimming shortened V by 1 base and J by 6 bases, and 10 bases separated the two germline ends. Germline CDR1 is MNHEY and CDR2 is SMNVEV (reference sequence). Here the CDR3 DNA reads TGTGCCAGCAGTTTATTCAGCGGTGGTCAGCCCCAGCATTTT. Translation gives CASSLFSGGQPQHF.

This clone was seen a single time. The rearrangement uses TRBV9 and TRBJ1-2, with TRBD1 matching over 7 bases. The CDR3 runs 14 residues. With V trimmed by 4 bases and J by 4 bases, 7 bases remained unmatched. From germline, CDR1 is SGDLS and CDR2 YYNGEE. CDR3 sequence reads: CASSTSGTAYGYTF. CDR3 nucleotide sequence: TGTGCCAGCAGCACCTCCGGGACAGCCTATGGCTACACCTTC.

With regard to this clone: This CDR3 is missing its conserved last phenylalanine or tryptophan, likely due to a read error. The DNA is omitted, as the CDR3 cannot be located on it reliably, and the CDR3 follows TCRdb's listing. The chain links TRBV10-3 to TRBJ2-3; the tabulated D call, TRBD2, remains unverified against the DNA. The germline CDR1 and CDR2 sequences are ENHRY and SYGVKD. Both ends counted, the CDR3 spans 11 residues. CDR3 region: CAISIPPDLLY.